The rows below give T cell receptor beta chains drawn from one sample of a study of blood T cell repertoires in COVID-19. Profiling relied on immunoSEQ multiplex PCR, and the TCRdb table lists in-frame clones only, not all of them. The sample has around 290,000 clones, more than 75% seen once. The material sequenced was peripheral blood. Receptor source: a woman aged 45 to 65 who had recovered from COVID-19. Both conserved end residues are part of each CDR3.

V	J	length	CDR3
TRBV4-1	TRBJ2-5	16	CASSQGGQGLKETQYF
TRBV6-6	TRBJ1-3	14	CASSPRDSGNTIYF
TRBV5-5	TRBJ2-1	15	CASSLARGDYNEQFF
TRBV4-1	TRBJ2-3	14	CASSLGTNTDTQYF
TRBV4-3	TRBJ2-1	15	CASSQGTGGDNEQFF
TRBV27	TRBJ2-7	15	CASSQLVGGLYEQYF
TRBV11-2	TRBJ1-1	10	CASSGLGAFF
TRBV20-1	TRBJ2-5	15	CSASLRGGQQETQYF
TRBV29-1	TRBJ1-1	12	CSAARGDTEAFF
TRBV7-9	TRBJ2-7	18	CASSSTTSGGAGSYEQYF
TRBV28	TRBJ1-1	12	CASSPPHGGAFF
TRBV21-1	TRBJ1-6	16	CASSSNRTGWDSPLHF
TRBV20-1	TRBJ1-5	12	CSASTNNQPQHF
TRBV19	TRBJ2-1	15	CASSVDRGGYNEQFF
TRBV30	TRBJ1-2	16	CAWSVPGQGVNYGYTF
TRBV6-2/TRBV6-3	TRBJ1-5	17	CASSWTIGQQGGQPQHF
TRBV19	TRBJ1-2	15	CASGQGIFSHYGYTF
TRBV6-5	TRBJ1-2	15	CASSYTRTGGNGYTF
TRBV18	TRBJ2-1	13	CASSPRVNNEQFF
TRBV6-1	TRBJ2-5	14	CASSEDSGWETQYF
TRBV24-1	TRBJ2-5	15	CATSGHTGRAETQYF
TRBV18	TRBJ1-6	16	CASSPRAGGGNSPLHF
TRBV7-2	TRBJ2-5	16	CASSSRTSGFQETQYF
TRBV19	TRBJ1-4	15	CASSFNTGNNEKLFF
TRBV19	TRBJ2-2	15	CASSTLRANTGELFF
TRBV5-1	TRBJ2-7	15	CASSLAVAGGNEQYF
TRBV9	TRBJ1-4	15	CASSGIDRPGEKLFF
TRBV13	TRBJ2-1	18	CASSLWGLAGERYNEQFF
TRBV4-3	TRBJ2-2	16	CASSQMTGGAAGELFF
TRBV28	TRBJ2-7	16	CASSLTGARFSYEQYF
TRBV3-1/TRBV3-2	TRBJ1-1	14	CASSQDRQGDEAFF
TRBV6-5	TRBJ1-2	13	CATRDRHRGGYTF
TRBV6-1	TRBJ1-6	13	CASSEVQNSPLHF
TRBV19	TRBJ2-3	15	CASSTQQGTPDTQYF
TRBV6-5	TRBJ2-7	13	CASSSDRGGEQYF
TRBV11-2	TRBJ2-7	14	CASSFGTGEHEQYF
TRBV7-2	TRBJ1-1	15	CASSLSLRSNTEAFF
TRBV10-1	TRBJ2-1	12	CASSDDGGKQFF
TRBV12-3/TRBV12-4	TRBJ1-1	13	CASLGQGGTEAFF
TRBV6-5	.	14	CAISRASGSNEQYF
TRBV7-9	TRBJ1-6	14	CASSLGQGSSPLHF
TRBV7-2	TRBJ2-1	13	CASSLGQGTEQFF
TRBV5-4	TRBJ2-5	14	CASSLVLRQETQYF
TRBV29-1	TRBJ2-1	12	CSGRFSYNEQFF
TRBV10-3	TRBJ2-7	13	CAISVSGSYEQYF
TRBV28	TRBJ1-5	15	CASSPRDYSNQPQHF
TRBV7-2	TRBJ1-5	14	CASSLRQGNQPQHF
TRBV20-1	TRBJ2-1	15	CSASMTSGSSNEQFF
TRBV7-6	TRBJ2-5	16	CASSFLTKGDYETQYF
TRBV7-9	TRBJ1-2	15	CASSSRVEVFYGYTF
TRBV28	TRBJ2-1	17	CASSFHTTSGRGYEQFF
TRBV3-1/TRBV3-2	TRBJ1-1	14	CASSQGGTGGAAFF
TRBV18	TRBJ2-6	17	CASSPREASHGANVLTF
TRBV18	TRBJ1-6	15	CASSGGQGFQSPLHF
TRBV29-1	TRBJ2-5	16	CSVDPGTSSTRETQYF